One and the same sample provided the 4 T cell receptor beta chains below, sequenced in a study of Graves' ophthalmopathy and Graves' hyperthyroidism. RNA transcripts were the template, and TCR beta CDR3 regions were amplified from them. HTBI primers primed a first-round RT-PCR, and a second-round multiplex PCR followed. Using its own MiXCR run on the multiplex PCR reads, TCRdb lists one record per CDR3 protein. Of around 600,000 distinct CDR3 sequences listed, roughly 39% are singletons. The sample taken for sequencing was peripheral blood. The receptors derive from an adult man with Graves' ophthalmopathy.

The CDR3 sequence is CSVVMQGDYGYTF. In DNA, the CDR3 is TGCAGCGTTGTGATGCAGGGGGACTATGGCTACACCTTC. The chain is built from TRBV29-1 and TRBJ1-2; 7 nucleotides match TRBD1. The V gene's germline CDR1 is SQVTM and CDR2 ANQGSEA. CDR3 length: 13 residues. Trimming at V came to 4 bases and at J to 3 bases, leaving 5 bases not matched to a gene.

This clonotype has ten or more counts. The chain couples TRBV9 to TRBJ2-7; maybe TRBD2 (5 bases). V lost 7 bases, J lost 2 bases, and 13 bases lay in between. The CDR3 has 13 residues. CDR1 is SGDLS, CDR2 YYNGEE, per germline. Here the CDR3 reads CASALAPAYEQYF. The CDR3 region has the DNA TGTGCCAGCGCGCTAGCACCAGCCTACGAGCAGTACTTC.

The chain carries TRBV25-1 and TRBJ1-3, with D tentatively TRBD1 (6 bases). CDR3 size: 16 residues. The V end was cut by 3 bases, the J end by 2 bases, with 14 bases between. Germline V gene sequence: CDR1 MGHDK, CDR2 SYGVNS. The CDR3 bases are TGTGCCAGCAGTGAGGGGGGCCAAAGCGCTGGAAACACCATATATTTT. Residues: CASSEGGQSAGNTIYF.

There are a few counts of this clonotype. This sequence joins TRBV20-1 and TRBJ1-4, with a possible D match to TRBD1 (5 bases). Germline V gene data show CDR1 as DFQATT and CDR2 as SNEGSKA (reference sequence). This CDR3 has 13 amino acids. V was trimmed by 2 bases and J by 7 bases, leaving 11 bases between them. The DNA for the CDR3 is TGCAGTGCTAGAAAGGGGAGGGGTGAAAAACTGTTTTTT. Protein: CSARKGRGEKLFF.